This T cell receptor beta chain was captured in a study of blood T cell repertoires in COVID-19. Background on the study: Whether acute or convalescent, the COVID-19 samples came from the United States, Italy and Spain.

Germline CDR1 is SEHNR and CDR2 is FQNEAQ (reference sequence). This CDR3 comprises 14 residues. The V and J ends lost 1 base and 6 bases, in that order; junction bases with no gene match: 3. Original analysis: For nucleated cells, counts were estimated from reference gene primer amplification. Sequencing was performed with immunoSEQ multiplex PCR; in TCRdb, only in-frame clones are kept and a portion is missing. Clone size and V and J calls were adopted from that table, with D and trimming inferred from the DNA. Of nearly 250,000 clones listed, around 88% were seen once; the top ten hold approximately 6%. Those enrolled in Seattle joined during active infection and were followed longitudinally afterward.

This clonotype was obtained from a woman over 75 with COVID-19, enrolled during active disease. The specimen was peripheral blood. The chain has TRBV7-9 and TRBJ2-1; 7 nucleotides match TRBD1. CDR3 loop: CASSLGQGFNEQFF. The CDR3 coding sequence is TGTGCCAGCAGCTTAGGACAGGGCTTCAATGAGCAGTTCTTC.